This T cell receptor (beta chain) comes out of a study of blood T cells in healthy people across ages. Findings and caveats of the study: A conclusive naive versus antigen-experienced comparison was prevented by the unsorted PBMCs. Strong correlation existed between TCR beta diversity and naive T cell percentage. Estimated diversity that came from one million T cells was considered an underestimate.

Trimming stripped 4 bases from V and 5 bases from J, with 14 bases between. CDR1 and CDR2 from the germline V gene are MNHNS and SASEGT. The CDR3 runs 14 residues. The second PCR ran about 6 to 12 cycles with a sample-barcoded 5' primer and J-beta primers. TCRdb used MiXCR to reprocess the 5' RACE reads, holding one entry per CDR3 protein. The data show under 2,000,000 distinct CDR3 sequences, 40% to 55% seen once. This clonotype was counted a few times. The antigen remains unidentified. The donors, healthy Caucasians from Russia, were aged about 6 to 95. The sample taken for sequencing was blood. The receptor comes from a middle-aged woman in good health. This sequence joins TRBV6-1 and TRBJ2-5; possibly TRBD1 for D (6 bases). Here the CDR3 DNA reads TGTGCCAGCAGTGTTACGGGACATCTGGAGACCCAGTACTTC. Translating it yields CASSVTGHLETQYF.